The 8 T cell receptor beta chains in this list originate from one sample, sequenced in a study of shared clonotypes between healthy human individuals. Using immunoSEQ multiplex PCR, the repertoire was profiled, and TCRdb retains in-frame clones only, with some absent. The table includes millions of clones, around nine tenths detected once. The sample taken for sequencing was naive CD4+ T cells sorted from blood. Subset of the sample: CD45RA+ positively selected. The source of these receptors is a man aged 18 to 35 in good health.

CDR3 coding DNA: TGTGCCATCAGTGAGACTTTAGGGACAGGGACCACTGAAGCTTTCTTT. This gives the protein CAISETLGTGTTEAFF. V and J are TRBV10-3 and TRBJ1-1, with TRBD1 matching 9 bases. This CDR3 is 16 amino acids long. Losses at the gene ends were 2 bases for V and 4 bases for J; bases not matched to a gene: 8. The germline V gene encodes CDR1 ENHRY and CDR2 SYGVKD.

The CDR3 region is CASSLALRNEQFF. The CDR3 nucleotides read TGTGCCAGCAGCCTGGCCTTGCGAAATGAGCAGTTCTTC. The rearrangement links TRBV5-4 to TRBJ2-1; no definite D call. V was trimmed by 4 bases and J by 7 bases, leaving 12 bases between them. CDR1 is SGHNT and CDR2 is YYREEE in the germline V gene (reference sequence). There are 13 residues in the CDR3.

This clone has a handful of counts. This same CDR3 is encoded by further DNA sequences in the sample. V is TRBV29-1 and J is TRBJ1-1, with 7 bases fitting TRBD1. CDR3 length: 13 residues. V lost 1 base, J lost 1 base, and 0 bases stayed unmatched. Germline CDR1 SQVTM, CDR2 ANQGSEA. CDR3 nucleotide sequence: TGCAGCGTTGAAGGACAGGGGAACACTGAAGCTTTCTTT. The encoded protein is CSVEGQGNTEAFF.

Written as DNA, the CDR3 is TGTGCCAGCAGACCCGGACAGGGAGCGTCCTACGAGCAGTACTTC. Translating gives CASRPGQGASYEQYF. V and J are TRBV6-6 and TRBJ2-7, with TRBD1 matching 8 bases. The length of the CDR3 is 15 residues. CDR1 is MNHNY and CDR2 is SVGAGI in the germline V gene (reference sequence). V dropped 6 bases and J dropped 1; count of bases not matched to a gene: 8.

The gene calls are TRBV29-1 and TRBJ2-3; D might be TRBD2 (6 bases). The CDR3 consists of 15 residues. The V gene lost 0 bases and the J gene lost 1 base, with 11 bases spanning the gap. Germline CDR1 and CDR2: SQVTM and ANQGSEA. The CDR3 spells CSVEDRERGTDTQYF. DNA for the CDR3: TGCAGCGTTGAAGATCGGGAGCGGGGCACAGATACGCAGTATTTT.

This rearrangement joins TRBV7-9 to TRBJ2-5, with D possibly matching TRBD2 (5 bases). Germline V lookup: CDR1 SEHNR, CDR2 FQNEAQ (reference sequence). V gave up 2 bases and J gave up 5 bases, with 12 bases separating them. This CDR3 contains 14 residues. This chain's CDR3 is CASSLSRGSETQYF. The CDR3 DNA reads as TGTGCCAGCAGCTTAAGTCGAGGGAGTGAGACCCAGTACTTC.

The rearrangement links TRBV10-3 to TRBJ2-7, with D possibly matching TRBD2 (5 bases). The CDR3 spans 13 residues. Per the germline V gene, CDR1 is ENHRY and CDR2 is SYGVKD. The V gene lost 6 bases and the J gene lost 3 bases, with 12 bases spanning the gap. The CDR3: CAISTPGFYEQYF. The CDR3 DNA reads as TGTGCCATCAGCACACCGGGATTCTACGAGCAGTACTTC.

The chain couples TRBV5-5 to TRBJ1-2, with D hard to call. Trimming shortened V by 1 base and J by 4 bases, and 8 bases separated the two germline ends. The length of the CDR3 is 13 residues. Germline V gene sequence: CDR1 SGHKS, CDR2 YYEKEE (reference sequence). CDR3 coding DNA: TGTGCCAGCAGCTTGAGTGCGAGCTATGGCTACACCTTC. Protein product: CASSLSASYGYTF. Complete variable domain (other parts from reference TRBV5-5 and TRBJ1-2): DAGVTQSPTHLIKTRGQQVTLRCSPISGHKSVSWYQQVLGQGPQFIFQYYEKEERGRGNFPDRFSARQFPNYSSELNVNALLLGDSALYLCASSLSASYGYTFGSGTRLTVV.